This entry lists 22 T cell receptor beta chains sequenced from one sample in a study of blood T cell repertoires in COVID-19. Measured with immunoSEQ multiplex PCR; TCRdb has only the in-frame clones, and not every one. The sample shows tens of thousands of clones, approximately 82% of them seen only once. Specimen: peripheral blood. The receptors were sampled from a man aged 50-60 years with active COVID-19.

The chain employs TRBV5-1 and TRBJ1-2; 7 nucleotides agree with TRBD1. CDR1 is SGHRS and CDR2 is YFSETQ in the germline V gene. The junction had 4 bases not matched to a gene; V was cut back by 1 base and J by 7 bases. The CDR3 has 13 amino acids. CDR3 sequence reads: CASSLRQGAGYTF. CDR3 bases: TGCGCCAGCAGCTTGCGACAGGGTGCTGGCTACACCTTC.

The chain combines TRBV19 with TRBJ1-5; 7 bases are a match to TRBD1. Trimming cost V 6 bases and J 4 bases; bases outside gene matches: 3. The CDR3 loop spans 13 amino acids. Germline V gene sequence: CDR1 LNHDA, CDR2 SQIVND (reference sequence). CDR3 residues: CASRLTGNQPQHF. The CDR3 nucleotides read TGTGCCAGTAGGTTGACAGGGAATCAGCCCCAGCATTTT.

The V and J genes are TRBV28 and TRBJ2-2; possibly TRBD1 for D (5 bases). V shed 2 bases and J shed 0 bases, with 7 bases lying between them. The CDR3 has 15 residues. From germline, CDR1 is MDHEN and CDR2 SYDVKM. DNA of the CDR3: TGTGCCAGCAGTTTAGGGGCCACGAACACCGGGGAGCTGTTTTTT. Its protein product is CASSLGATNTGELFF.

The chain has TRBV5-1 and TRBJ2-5, with 11 bases identical to TRBD2. Trimming removed 5 bases from V and 4 bases from J; junction bases left unmatched: 7. Germline CDR1 SGHRS, CDR2 YFSETQ. The CDR3 runs 15 residues. The CDR3 nucleotides are TGCGCCAGCAGACCACTAGCGGGAGTTCTAGAGACCCAGTACTTC. Amino acid sequence: CASRPLAGVLETQYF.

This rearrangement joins TRBV10-2 to TRBJ1-5; D remains ambiguous. This CDR3 is built from 13 residues. The V gene lost 3 bases and the J gene lost 8 bases, with 11 bases spanning the gap. Germline CDR1 reads WSHSY; CDR2 reads SAAADI. The CDR3 loop reads CASSDGEYKPQHF. The CDR3 DNA reads TGCGCCAGCAGTGACGGGGAATATAAGCCCCAGCATTTT.

The chain combines TRBV13 with TRBJ1-1; TRBD1 might be the D (6 bases). Per the germline V gene, CDR1 is PRHDT and CDR2 is FYEKMQ (reference sequence). This CDR3 has 17 amino acids. Trimming left V 1 base short and J 5 bases short, with 20 bases between. The DNA of the CDR3 is TGTGCCAGCAGCTTAGAGTTCTTTGGGGGCACGAATACTGAAGCTTTCTTT. Translation gives CASSLEFFGGTNTEAFF.

This clone turned up a few times. This chain uses TRBV14 with TRBJ2-7, with 7 bases fitting TRBD2. The CDR3 sequence is 14 residues long. V shed 2 bases, J shed 5 bases, and the junction held 6 bases outside the gene matches. The germline V gene has CDR1 SGHDN and CDR2 FVKESK. CDR3 sequence (DNA): TGTGCCAGCAGCCAAAGACTGGGGGGGGACGAGCAGTACTTC. It encodes CASSQRLGGDEQYF.

The rearrangement links TRBV9 to TRBJ1-1, with D perhaps matching TRBD1 (5 bases). Between the trimmed V and J ends, which lost 4 bases and 1 base, there was a span of 11 bases. The CDR3 has 14 residues. Germline V gene sequence: CDR1 SGDLS, CDR2 YYNGEE. CDR3 sequence: CASSQATGNTEAFF. The CDR3 region has the DNA TGTGCCAGCAGCCAGGCAACAGGGAACACTGAAGCTTTCTTT.

The rearrangement joins TRBV15 to TRBJ2-3; TRBD2 matches 8 bases. The CDR3 loop spans 17 amino acids. Looked up from germline, CDR1 is LNHNV and CDR2 is YYDKDF (reference sequence). J was trimmed by 6 bases and V by 0 bases; bases with no gene match: 11. CDR3 DNA sequence: TGTGCCACCAGCAGAGAGGGAACGGGGGGGCCTCGTGATACGCAGTATTTT. Protein product: CATSREGTGGPRDTQYF.

This sequence joins TRBV28 and TRBJ2-3; TRBD2 is a possible D gene (6 bases). Germline values: CDR1 MDHEN, CDR2 SYDVKM. Trimming stripped 7 bases from V and 2 bases from J, with 10 bases between. The CDR3 totals 13 residues. Here the CDR3 reads CASTRRVTDTQYF. The CDR3 bases are TGTGCCAGCACAAGGAGGGTCACAGATACGCAGTATTTT.

The table lists this clone with a count of one. In nucleotides, the CDR3 is TGTGCCAGCAGTGACGATGGAACTAGCGGGGGCACAGATACGCAGTATTTT. Translated, it gives CASSDDGTSGGTDTQYF. V is TRBV6-4 and J is TRBJ2-3, with 10 bases identical to TRBD2. Looked up from germline, CDR1 is MRHNA and CDR2 is SNTAGT. CDR3 length equals 17 residues. V shed 2 bases and J 1 base; nucleotides not matched to a gene: 6.

A single count supports this clone. The rearrangement links TRBV28 to TRBJ2-1; the match to TRBD1 covers 9 bases. The CDR3 contains 16 residues. The junction had 11 bases not matched to a gene; V was cut back by 5 bases and J by 6 bases. The germline gives CDR1 MDHEN, CDR2 SYDVKM. CDR3 DNA: TGTGCCAGCAGTAGAGAACGGGACAGGGCAGGCAATGAGCAGTTCTTC. Amino acid sequence: CASSRERDRAGNEQFF.

The V and J genes are TRBV18 and TRBJ1-2; tentatively, D is TRBD1 (6 bases). Germline loops: CDR1 KGHSH, CDR2 LQKENI. Between the trimmed V and J ends, which lost 6 bases and 4 bases, there was a span of 12 bases. The CDR3 is 13 residues long. The CDR3 is CASSGGAGYGYTF. DNA of the CDR3: TGTGCCAGCTCCGGGGGGGCCGGCTATGGCTACACCTTC.

DNA of the CDR3: TGTGCCAGCTCTGCAGAGACCAGGGATGAAAAACTGTTTTTT. It is translated as CASSAETRDEKLFF. The chain uses TRBV18 and TRBJ1-4, with a possible D match to TRBD1 (5 bases). V lost 6 bases and J lost 6, with 14 bases in between. The CDR3 extends over 14 amino acids. CDR1 is KGHSH, CDR2 LQKENI, per germline. Full variable domain (missing parts from reference TRBV18 and TRBJ1-4): NAGVMQNPRHLVRRRGQEARLRCSPMKGHSHVYWYRQLPEEGLKFMVYLQKENIIDESGMPKERFSAEFPKEGPSILRIQQVVRGDSAAYFCASSAETRDEKLFFGSGTQLSVL.

CDR3 nucleotides: TGCGCCAGCAGCCCATCGGGACTAGCGGAGAGCTCCTACAATGAGCAGTTCTTC. This translates into CASSPSGLAESSYNEQFF. The chain employs TRBV5-1 and TRBJ2-1, with 11 nucleotides matching TRBD2. V lost 4 bases, J lost 0 bases, and 9 bases stayed unmatched. From germline, CDR1 is SGHRS and CDR2 YFSETQ. The CDR3 totals 18 residues.

The count of this clone is one. The chain recombines TRBV10-3 with TRBJ2-3; TRBD2 might be the D (6 bases). This CDR3 is 17 amino acids long. V was clipped by 0 bases and J by 0 bases, with 13 bases between them. Per germline, CDR1 ENHRY and CDR2 SYGVKD. The CDR3 region has the DNA TGTGCCATCAGTGAGTCACAGCGGGCCAGAAGCACAGATACGCAGTATTTT. It encodes CAISESQRARSTDTQYF.

The J gene is TRBJ1-1, the V gene TRBV27; TRBD1 might be the D (6 bases). The CDR3 is 14 residues long. Germline loops: CDR1 MNHEY, CDR2 SMNVEV (reference sequence). The germline V and J ends were trimmed by 6 bases and 1 base, with 12 bases remaining between them. CDR3 amino acids: CASSPLTGNTEAFF. The CDR3 bases are TGTGCCAGCAGCCCGCTGACAGGGAACACTGAAGCTTTCTTT.

The chain uses TRBV19 and TRBJ1-5; weak D call: TRBD1 (5 bases). This CDR3 spans 16 amino acids. Germline V lookup: CDR1 LNHDA, CDR2 SQIVND (reference sequence). V lost 1 base to trimming and J lost 1 base, with 11 bases between them. For the CDR3, the DNA is TGTGCCAGTAGTATAGGGGAAAAGGGGAGCAATCAGCCCCAGCATTTT. Translation: CASSIGEKGSNQPQHF.

The gene calls are TRBV3-1 (or the pseudogene TRBV3-2) and TRBJ2-6; no firm D call. This CDR3 is built from 17 residues. Germline values: CDR1 LGHDT, CDR2 YNNKEL (reference sequence). The germline V and J ends were trimmed by 4 bases and 1 base, with 14 bases remaining between them. The CDR3: CASSPKMPLSGANVLTF. CDR3 nucleotide sequence: TGTGCCAGCAGCCCCAAGATGCCGCTATCTGGGGCCAACGTCCTGACTTTC.

This sequence joins TRBV29-1 and TRBJ2-1; no definite D call. Germline lookup yields CDR1 SQVTM and CDR2 ANQGSEA. The CDR3 sequence is 15 residues long. Trimming stripped 1 base from V and 1 base from J, with 11 bases between. Here the CDR3 DNA reads TGCAGCGTTGAAGGTGGAGATACGTCCTACAATGAGCAGTTCTTC. This sequence encodes CSVEGGDTSYNEQFF.

V usage is TRBV28 and J usage is TRBJ1-3; TRBD1 aligns across 9 bases. V was clipped by 4 bases and J by 1 base; unmatched bases: 5. This CDR3 is built from 16 residues. The germline V gene encodes CDR1 MDHEN and CDR2 SYDVKM. The CDR3 is CASSSLQGASGNTIYF. DNA of the CDR3: TGTGCCAGCAGTTCCCTACAGGGGGCTTCTGGAAACACCATATATTTT.

This chain links TRBV20-1 with TRBJ2-5; unclear D gene. Germline CDR1 is DFQATT and CDR2 is SNEGSKA (reference sequence). The CDR3 is made up of 11 amino acids. CDR3 sequence (DNA): TGCAGGGCGAGGCTTGGCGAGACCCAGTACTTC. This codes for CRARLGETQYF.